This T cell receptor beta chain derives from a study of cytomegalovirus exposure and HLA in healthy donors. Researchers ran the PCR with 60 Vbeta and 13 Jbeta primers. The protocol was immunoSEQ multiplex PCR, while the TCRdb copy is restricted to in-frame clones and leaves out a portion. The sample shows approximately 200,000 clones, under 90% of them seen only once. Germline lookup yields CDR1 LNHNV and CDR2 YYDKDF (reference sequence). The length of the CDR3 is 16 residues. Trimming at V came to 0 bases and at J to 5 bases, leaving 8 bases not matched to a gene. The specimen was PBMCs. This TCR derives from a human donor in good health. The rearrangement uses TRBV15 and TRBJ2-5, with 8 bases identical to TRBD2. The CDR3 DNA reads TGTGCCACCAGCAGAGAACTAGCGGAGGAGGGGGAGACCCAGTACTTC. Its protein is CATSRELAEEGETQYF.